What follows are 11 T cell receptor beta chains derived from one specimen sequenced in a study of T cell clonality in common variable immunodeficiency. The repertoire was sequenced with immunoSEQ multiplex PCR; TCRdb's copy has only in-frame clones and lacks some. Captured here are 35,000 to 45,000 clones, none seen once; the top ten comprise about 3%. Sequencing input: peripheral blood mononuclear cells. The receptors originated from a person between 18 and 75 years old in good health.

This clone was seen at least ten times. The read ends 3 residues shy of where the CDR3 ends; the end is completed using the germline J gene. The J gene is TRBJ2-5, the V gene TRBV5-1, with TRBD2 matching over 8 bases. V lost 6 bases to trimming and J lost 3 bases; unmatched junction nucleotides: 7. This CDR3 is built from 14 residues. Germline V gene sequence: CDR1 SGHRS, CDR2 YFSETQ. CDR3 protein: CASKQSGGEETQYF. The CDR3 bases that were read are TGCGCCAGCAAACAATCGGGAGGGGAAGAGACC.

Comment on this clone: The read is 3 residues too short to cover the CDR3 end, so that end is filled in from the germline J gene. This chain joins TRBV19 and TRBJ1-5, with TRBD1 matching over 7 bases. V dropped 5 bases and J dropped 2; count of bases not matched to a gene: 6. CDR3 size: 15 residues. Germline values: CDR1 LNHDA, CDR2 SQIVND (reference sequence). CDR3 DNA (partial): TGTGCCAGTAGTGTACAGGGGCCGGGCAATCAGCCC. It yields the protein CASSVQGPGNQP. The full CDR3 protein reads CASSVQGPGNQPQHF.

This clone was found many times. Read sequence stops 3 residues before the CDR3 end, and the germline J gene provides the missing end. The rearrangement links TRBV5-1 to TRBJ1-5; D may be TRBD1 (5 bases). The CDR3 length is 13 residues. Trimming pared 3 bases from V and 6 bases from J, leaving 10 bases between. Germline CDR1 and CDR2: SGHRS and YFSETQ. The covered CDR3 bases are TGCGCCAGCAGCTCCTACCAGGGTCAGCCC. Amino acid sequence: CASSSYQGQP. The entire CDR3 sequence reads CASSSYQGQPQHF. Full variable domain (rest looked up from reference TRBV5-1 and TRBJ1-5): KAGVTQTPRYLIKTRGQQVTLSCSPISGHRSVSWYQQTPGQGLQFLFEYFSETQRNKGNFPGRFSGRQFSNSRSEMNVSTLELGDSALYLCASSSYQGQPQHFGDGTRLSIL.

This CDR3 reads CASSLPGHPNTEAFF. The part of the CDR3 DNA that was read is TGTGCCAGCAGCTTGCCAGGACACCCGAACACTGAA. V is TRBV5-5 and J is TRBJ1-1; TRBD1 might be the D (5 bases). The read terminates 3 residues before the CDR3 end, so the remaining end is supplied by the germline J gene. Germline-derived CDR1 and CDR2 are SGHKS and YYEKEE (reference sequence). The CDR3 has 15 residues. V dropped 1 base and J dropped 1 base, with 11 bases sitting between them.

Points on this clone: The CDR3 end falls 3 residues outside the read, so it is completed with the germline J gene. The sample carries other DNA sequences with the same CDR3. This chain links TRBV7-9 with TRBJ1-2; possible D gene TRBD1, 5 bases. Trimming left V 5 bases short and J 5 bases short, with 12 bases between. The CDR3 covers 13 residues. The V gene's germline CDR1 is SEHNR and CDR2 FQNEAQ (reference sequence). The CDR3 bases that were read are TGTGCCAGCAGCCTGGACACAAGTTATGGC. Protein product: CASSLDTSYG. In full, the CDR3 reads CASSLDTSYGYTF.

Ten or more counts support this clone. Sequencing ends 3 residues short of the CDR3 end; the germline J gene provides the rest. The chain has TRBV2 and TRBJ2-2; a possible D gene is TRBD1 (6 bases). CDR3 length: 14 amino acids. Germline V gene sequence: CDR1 SNHLY, CDR2 FYNNEI. The ends were cut back, 6 bases at V and 2 bases at J, with 10 bases in the middle. The CDR3 DNA, read in part, is TGTGCCAGCAGCCTGGACAGTAACACCGGGGAG. Amino acids: CASSLDSNTGE. The full CDR3 reads CASSLDSNTGELFF. Full variable domain (rest looked up from reference TRBV2 and TRBJ2-2): EPEVTQTPSHQVTQMGQEVILRCVPISNHLYFYWYRQILGQKVEFLVSFYNNEISEKSEIFDDQFSVERPDGSNFTLKIRSTKLEDSAMYFCASSLDSNTGELFFGEGSRLTVL.

Regarding this clone: One end of the junction does not line up with germline, which may come from a read error. The CDR3 loop is CVSSRTGGDTEAFF. CDR3 DNA, as far as it was read: TGTGTCAGTAGTAGGACAGGGGGGGACACTGAA. The chain recombines TRBV19 with TRBJ1-1, with TRBD1 identical over 10 bases. The read falls 3 residues short of the CDR3 end, and the missing part is taken from the germline J gene. The germline CDR1 and CDR2 sequences are LNHDA and SQIVND (reference sequence). There are 14 residues in the CDR3.

This clone was found a few times. The CDR3 goes on 3 residues after the read ends, and that part is filled in from the germline J gene. The chain carries TRBV5-1 and TRBJ2-5; 10 bases line up with TRBD1. The CDR3 has 16 residues. V was clipped by 4 bases and J by 3 bases; unmatched bases: 9. Looked up from germline, CDR1 is SGHRS and CDR2 is YFSETQ. The part of the CDR3 DNA that was read is TGCGCCAGCAGCCGAAGCACGGACAGGGGGAAAGAGACC. Translated, it gives CASSRSTDRGKET. The complete CDR3 protein is CASSRSTDRGKETQYF.

This clone was observed a handful of times. The CDR3 extends 3 residues past the end of the read, so its final part is completed from the germline J gene. This sequence joins TRBV25-1 and TRBJ2-1, with 8 bases matching TRBD1. V lost 7 bases to trimming and J lost 3 bases; unmatched junction nucleotides: 2. The CDR3 runs 13 residues. Per the germline V gene, CDR1 is MGHDK and CDR2 is SYGVNS. The sequenced part of the CDR3 DNA is TGTGCCAGCACGGACAGGGACTACAATGAG. Its protein is CASTDRDYNE. The complete CDR3 reads CASTDRDYNEQFF. Variable domain in full (rest from reference TRBV25-1 and TRBJ2-1): EADIYQTPRYLVIGTGKKITLECSQTMGHDKMYWYQQDPGMELHLIHYSYGVNSTEKGDLSSESTVSRIRTEHFPLTLESARPSHTSQYLCASTDRDYNEQFFGPGTRLTVL.

The sample holds many counts of this clone. The CDR3 end lies 3 residues beyond the end of the read and is filled in from the germline J gene. This chain connects TRBV18 to TRBJ1-4; 7 nucleotides agree with TRBD1. Per the germline V gene, CDR1 is KGHSH and CDR2 is LQKENI. The CDR3 consists of 14 residues. V dropped 3 bases and J dropped 6; count of bases not matched to a gene: 4. CDR3 amino acids: CASSPRQGDEKLFF. CDR3 DNA, as far as it was read: TGTGCCAGCTCACCCAGACAGGGAGATGAAAAA.

This clone was recorded many times. The read ends 3 residues before the CDR3 terminus; that terminus is restored from the germline J gene. The chain has TRBV30 and TRBJ2-7, with a weak D call TRBD1 (6 bases). Germline V gene data show CDR1 as GTSNPN and CDR2 as SVGIG (reference sequence). Trimming left V 4 bases short and J 3 bases short, with 16 bases between. This CDR3 spans 14 amino acids. CDR3 region: CAWTQGISLYEQYF. CDR3 DNA (partial): TGTGCCTGGACACAGGGTATTAGTCTCTACGAG.